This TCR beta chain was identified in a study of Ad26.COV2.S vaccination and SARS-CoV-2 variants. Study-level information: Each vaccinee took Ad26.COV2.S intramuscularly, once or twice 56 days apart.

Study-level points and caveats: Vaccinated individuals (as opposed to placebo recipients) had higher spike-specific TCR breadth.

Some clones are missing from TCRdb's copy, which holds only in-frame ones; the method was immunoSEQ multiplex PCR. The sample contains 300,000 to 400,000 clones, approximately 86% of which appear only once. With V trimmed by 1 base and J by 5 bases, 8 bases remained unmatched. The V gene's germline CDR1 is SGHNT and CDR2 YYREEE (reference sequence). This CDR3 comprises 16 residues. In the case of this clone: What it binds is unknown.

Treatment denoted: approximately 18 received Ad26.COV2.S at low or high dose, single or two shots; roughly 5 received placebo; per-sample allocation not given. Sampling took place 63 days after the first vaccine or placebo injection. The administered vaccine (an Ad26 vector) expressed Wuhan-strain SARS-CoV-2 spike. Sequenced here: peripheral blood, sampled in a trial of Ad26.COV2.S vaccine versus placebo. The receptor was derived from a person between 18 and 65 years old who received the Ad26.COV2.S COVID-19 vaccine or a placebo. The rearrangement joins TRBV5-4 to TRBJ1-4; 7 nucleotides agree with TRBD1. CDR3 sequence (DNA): TGTGCCAGCAGCTTGTACGGGACAGAAAAAAATGAAAAACTGTTTTTT. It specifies CASSLYGTEKNEKLFF.